This T cell receptor beta chain comes out of a study of T cell responses to AZD1222 COVID-19 vaccine. Study-wide background: Analysis merged second doses at about 4 or about 12 weeks. Study-level results: Donors skewed white British and female; clonal diversity was possibly underestimated. Increases in Spike-specific TCR breadth and depth were seen after two AZD1222 doses. Repertoires in all cases were sampled only once the peak T cell response had passed.

About this clone: Its antigen is currently unknown.

Germline loops: CDR1 SGHTA, CDR2 FQGNSA. CDR3 length equals 16 residues. V gave up 5 bases and J gave up 6 bases; unmatched junction bases: 12. Libraries were prepared by immunoSEQ multiplex PCR; TCRdb keeps only in-frame clonotypes and omits some of them. The table shows fewer than 200,000 clones, with about 92% occurring only once. This chain connects TRBV7-2 to TRBJ1-1; TRBD1 matches at 10 bases. This receptor was identified in an adult in good health. The sample here was peripheral blood, taken on day 0 of AZD1222 vaccination. This chain's CDR3 is CASSLQLDRGLAEAFF. CDR3 in DNA: TGTGCCAGCAGCCTACAGCTGGACAGGGGGTTGGCTGAAGCTTTCTTT.